This entry lists 6 T cell receptor beta chains sequenced from one sample in a study of CD8+ T cells in alopecia areata. Treatment reported: oral pan-JAK inhibitor, 5-10 mg twice daily. Extracted RNA was reverse transcribed into cDNA, the sequencing template. Using immunoSEQ multiplex PCR, the repertoire was profiled, and TCRdb retains in-frame clones only, with some absent. The data contain about 180,000 clones, roughly 53% of them singletons. Sequencing was performed on CD8+ T cells sorted from blood, taken at week 24, from a patient treated with tofacitinib. All receptors derive from a human donor with alopecia areata.

This clone has only one observation. The chain carries TRBV4-3 and TRBJ1-5; the D is unclear. The V gene lost 1 base and the J gene lost 4 bases, with 8 bases spanning the gap. The CDR3 spans 14 residues. Looked up from germline, CDR1 is LGHNA and CDR2 is YSLEER. The CDR3 spells CASSQGVGNQPQHF. The CDR3 bases are TGCGCCAGCAGCCAAGGGGTCGGAAATCAGCCCCAGCATTTT.

The V and J genes are TRBV5-1 and TRBJ2-3, with D uncertain. The V end was cut by 4 bases, the J end by 5 bases, with 8 bases between. Germline values: CDR1 SGHRS, CDR2 YFSETQ. This CDR3 comprises 12 residues. CDR3 in DNA: TGCGCCAGCAGCCCCTCGGGAGATACGCAGTATTTT. Its protein product is CASSPSGDTQYF.

The chain uses TRBV10-1 and TRBJ1-2; maybe TRBD1 (5 bases). V lost 2 bases to trimming and J lost 0 bases, with 10 bases between them. CDR3 size: 15 residues. CDR1 WNHNN and CDR2 SYGVQD come from the germline V gene (reference sequence). In DNA, the CDR3 is TGCGCCAGCAGTGAGATCGACAGTTCTAACTATGGCTACACCTTC. Encoded protein: CASSEIDSSNYGYTF.

This clone was detected a few times. V and J are TRBV5-1 and TRBJ2-6; no clear D. The V end was cut by 0 bases, the J end by 2 bases, with 12 bases between. The CDR3 is made up of 17 amino acids. Germline loops: CDR1 SGHRS, CDR2 YFSETQ. The CDR3 sequence: CASSLGQRNPGANVLTF. CDR3 DNA: TGCGCCAGCAGCTTGGGTCAGCGAAACCCTGGGGCCAACGTCCTGACTTTC.

The chain employs TRBV29-1 and TRBJ2-2, with no clear D. V was pared by 3 bases and J by 1 base, with 9 bases between. There are 14 residues in the CDR3. Per germline, CDR1 SQVTM and CDR2 ANQGSEA. This CDR3 reads CSVDFAGNTGELFF. CDR3 coding DNA: TGCAGCGTTGATTTCGCAGGGAACACCGGGGAGCTGTTTTTT.

A remark on this clone: The same CDR3 arises from other DNA sequences in this sample as well. This chain connects TRBV2 to TRBJ1-1; no clear D. The CDR3 extends over 13 amino acids. Trimming cost V 2 bases and J 1 base, with 5 bases left between them. CDR1 is SNHLY, CDR2 FYNNEI, per germline. DNA of the CDR3: TGTGCCAGCAGTGAATGGGGGAACACTGAAGCTTTCTTT. Protein: CASSEWGNTEAFF.